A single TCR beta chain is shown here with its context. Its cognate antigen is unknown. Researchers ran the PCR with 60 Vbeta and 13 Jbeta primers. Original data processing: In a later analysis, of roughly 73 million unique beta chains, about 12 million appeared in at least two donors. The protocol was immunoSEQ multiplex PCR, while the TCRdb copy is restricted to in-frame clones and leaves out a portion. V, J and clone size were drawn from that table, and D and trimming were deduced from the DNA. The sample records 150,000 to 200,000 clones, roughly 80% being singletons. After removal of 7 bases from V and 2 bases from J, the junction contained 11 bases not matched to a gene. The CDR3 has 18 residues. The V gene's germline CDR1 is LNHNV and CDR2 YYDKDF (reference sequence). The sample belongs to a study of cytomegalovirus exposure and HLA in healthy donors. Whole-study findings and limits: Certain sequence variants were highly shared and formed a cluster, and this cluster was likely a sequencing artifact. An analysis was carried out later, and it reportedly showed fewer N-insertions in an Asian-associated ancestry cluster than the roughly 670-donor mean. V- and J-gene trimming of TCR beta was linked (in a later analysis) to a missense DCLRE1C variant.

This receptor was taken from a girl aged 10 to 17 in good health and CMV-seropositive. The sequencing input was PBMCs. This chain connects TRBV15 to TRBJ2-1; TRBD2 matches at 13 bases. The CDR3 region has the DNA TGTGCCACCACCCCAGGTGGGACTAGCGGGAACCCCTACAATGAGCAGTTCTTC. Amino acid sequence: CATTPGGTSGNPYNEQFF.